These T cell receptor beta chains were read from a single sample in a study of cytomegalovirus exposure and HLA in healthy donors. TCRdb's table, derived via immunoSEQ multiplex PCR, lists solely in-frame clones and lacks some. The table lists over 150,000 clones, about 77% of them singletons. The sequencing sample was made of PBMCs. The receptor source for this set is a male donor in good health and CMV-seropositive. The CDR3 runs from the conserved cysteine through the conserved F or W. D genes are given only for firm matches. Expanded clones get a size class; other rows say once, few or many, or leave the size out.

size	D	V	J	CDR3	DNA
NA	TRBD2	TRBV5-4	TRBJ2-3	CASSRGLAGGTDTQYF	TGTGCCAGCAGCCGAGGGCTAGCGGGGGGCACAGATACGCAGTATTTT
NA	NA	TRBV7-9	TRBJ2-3	CSSSFGSTDTQYF	TGTTCCAGCAGCTTCGGGTCAACAGATACGCAGTATTTT
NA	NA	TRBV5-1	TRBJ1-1	CASSDVPNYGNTEAFF	TGCGCCAGCAGCGATGTCCCCAATTATGGCAACACTGAAGCTTTCTTT
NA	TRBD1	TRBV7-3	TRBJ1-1	CASSQTGATEAFF	TGTGCCAGCAGCCAGACAGGGGCCACTGAAGCTTTCTTT
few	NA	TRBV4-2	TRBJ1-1	CASSQGQIKNTEAFF	TGTGCCAGCAGCCAAGGACAGATTAAGAACACTGAAGCTTTCTTT
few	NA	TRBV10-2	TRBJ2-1	CASGTSPRLEQFF	TGCGCCAGCGGGACTTCCCCTCGGCTAGAGCAGTTCTTC
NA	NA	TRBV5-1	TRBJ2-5	CASSSPTQEIQYF	TGCGCCAGCAGCTCCCCTACCCAAGAGATCCAGTACTTC
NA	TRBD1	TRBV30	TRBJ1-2	CAWSNGKVDRGRYGYTF	TGTGCCTGGAGTAACGGAAAGGTGGACAGGGGTCGGTATGGCTACACCTTC
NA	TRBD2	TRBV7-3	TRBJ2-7	CASSLTPVSSGGPYEQYF	TGTGCCAGCAGCTTAACCCCCGTCTCGAGCGGGGGCCCTTACGAGCAGTACTTC
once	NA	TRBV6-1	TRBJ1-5	CASSSGRGYNQPQHF	TGTGCCAGCAGCTCAGGTAGGGGGTACAATCAGCCCCAGCATTTT
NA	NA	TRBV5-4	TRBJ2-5	CASSLVPREWVQETQYF	TGTGCCAGCAGCTTGGTTCCTCGGGAGTGGGTACAAGAGACCCAGTACTTC
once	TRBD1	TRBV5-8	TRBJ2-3	CASSGTGTTDTQYF	TGTGCCAGCTCCGGGACAGGGACCACAGATACGCAGTATTTT
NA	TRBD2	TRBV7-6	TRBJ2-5	CASTRGGEETQYF	TGTGCCAGCACCCGGGGAGGGGAAGAGACCCAGTACTTC
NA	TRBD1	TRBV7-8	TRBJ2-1	CASSFIGTGYNEQFF	TGTGCCAGCAGCTTCATCGGGACAGGGTACAATGAGCAGTTCTTC
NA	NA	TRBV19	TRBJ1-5	CASSIDPDRGRDQPQHF	TGTGCCAGTAGTATAGACCCGGACCGTGGGAGGGATCAGCCCCAGCATTTT
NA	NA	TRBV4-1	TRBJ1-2	CASQRHANYGYTF	TGCGCCAGCCAAAGACACGCTAACTATGGCTACACCTTC
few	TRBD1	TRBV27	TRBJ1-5	CASRGGGYLFNNQPQHF	TGTGCCAGCAGAGGAGGGGGCTACCTTTTTAACAATCAGCCCCAGCATTTT
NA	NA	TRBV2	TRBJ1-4	CASSEDRQILFF	TGTGCCAGCAGTGAAGACAGACAAATACTGTTTTTT
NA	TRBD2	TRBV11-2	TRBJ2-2	CASSRTSGRTGELFF	TGTGCCAGCAGTCGGACTAGCGGGAGAACCGGGGAGCTGTTTTTT